These 5 T cell receptor beta chains came from one sample sequenced in a study of early T cells in non-severe SARS-CoV-2 infection. MiXCR was run by TCRdb on the 5' RACE reads, yielding one entry per CDR3 protein. The sample contains more than 35,000 distinct CDR3 sequences, under 7% of which appear only once. Input material: whole blood. These receptors came from an adult who was a healthcare worker with PCR-confirmed SARS-CoV-2 infection or an uninfected control (not recorded which).

This clonotype was counted ten times or more. The V call is TRBV7-2, the J call TRBJ2-1, with 9 nucleotides matching TRBD2. The CDR3 consists of 15 residues. Germline V CDR1 and CDR2: SGHTA, FQGNSA. J gave up 10 bases and V 4 bases, and 11 bases lay outside the gene matches. CDR3: CASSSIPGLAKEQFF. The CDR3 nucleotides read TGTGCCAGCAGCTCCATTCCGGGACTAGCAAAAGAGCAGTTCTTC.

This clonotype was seen repeatedly, ten times or more. The V gene is TRBV24-1, the J gene TRBJ2-3, with TRBD1 matching over 8 bases. This CDR3 region has 15 residues. Germline CDR1 KGHDR, CDR2 SFDVKD. The J segment lost 1 base and the V segment lost 3 bases, leaving 2 bases of the junction unmatched. The CDR3 here is CATSDAGQGTDTQYF. CDR3 DNA: TGTGCCACCAGTGATGCGGGACAGGGCACAGATACGCAGTATTTT.

This clonotype was seen repeatedly, ten times or more. The rearrangement joins TRBV6-2 or TRBV6-3 to TRBJ2-1, with 11 bases identical to TRBD2. Per the germline V gene, CDR1 is MNHEY and CDR2 is SVGEGT. V dropped 5 bases and J dropped 2; count of bases not matched to a gene: 2. CDR3 length equals 15 residues. CDR3 amino acids: CASSKGLAAYNEQFF. In DNA, the CDR3 is TGTGCCAGCAGTAAGGGACTAGCGGCCTACAATGAGCAGTTCTTC.

CDR3 sequence: CSVATGYLLEPQHF. The DNA of the CDR3 is TGCAGCGTTGCGACAGGGTATCTCCTAGAGCCCCAGCATTTT. This chain uses TRBV29-1 with TRBJ1-5; TRBD1 aligns across 7 bases. This CDR3 has 14 amino acids. CDR1 is SQVTM, CDR2 ANQGSEA, per germline. The ends lost 4 bases at V and 8 bases at J; junction bases unmatched: 11. Combining the CDR3 with reference TRBV29-1 and TRBJ1-5 gives the whole variable domain SAVISQKPSRDICQRGTSLTIQCQVDSQVTMMFWYRQQPGQSLTLIATANQGSEATYESGFVIDKFPISRPNLTFSTLTVSNMSPEDSSIYLCSVATGYLLEPQHFGDGTRLSIL.

This clonotype was observed a few times. V gene TRBV5-1 combines with J gene TRBJ2-1, with 9 bases matching TRBD2. The V segment lost 6 bases and the J segment 0 bases; nucleotides outside the gene matches: 4. The CDR3 loop spans 15 amino acids. Germline V gene sequence: CDR1 SGHRS, CDR2 YFSETQ. The CDR3 reads CASTIAGVSYNEQFF. In nucleotides, the CDR3 is TGCGCCAGCACCATAGCGGGAGTCTCCTACAATGAGCAGTTCTTC. Supplemented by reference TRBV5-1 and TRBJ2-1, the full variable domain reads KAGVTQTPRYLIKTRGQQVTLSCSPISGHRSVSWYQQTPGQGLQFLFEYFSETQRNKGNFPGRFSGRQFSNSRSEMNVSTLELGDSALYLCASTIAGVSYNEQFFGPGTRLTVL.